These T cell receptor beta chains were read from a single sample in a study of a mutant IDH1 vaccine in newly diagnosed glioma. Antigen specificity for these receptors is unknown. Method: immunoSEQ multiplex PCR; TCRdb's copy keeps in-frame clones and lacks some. This sample has tens of thousands of clones, with roughly two thirds found just once. The material sequenced was peripheral blood mononuclear cells (PBMCs), taken from a glioma patient whose treatment included an IDH1 peptide vaccine. The source of these receptors is a man aged 35-49 years with glioma. Some clones in this sample may be carry-over from other donors' samples. Both conserved end residues are part of each CDR3. A D gene is named only where the DNA matches it firmly. Some rows have no size entry. The others give once, few or many, or a class for an expanded clone.

v_call: TRBV5-1; d_call: -; j_call: TRBJ2-6; clone_size: -; cdr3_aa: CASSFSDSSGANVLTF; cdr3_nt: TGCGCCAGCAGCTTTTCCGACTCCTCTGGGGCCAACGTCCTGACTTTC
v_call: TRBV14; d_call: TRBD1; j_call: TRBJ2-5; clone_size: -; cdr3_aa: CASSLDRFVGETQYF; cdr3_nt: TGTGCCAGCAGCCTGGACAGGTTTGTCGGAGAGACCCAGTACTTC
v_call: TRBV28; d_call: -; j_call: TRBJ1-4; clone_size: -; cdr3_aa: CASSPGKGGNEKLFF; cdr3_nt: TGTGCCAGCAGCCCAGGGAAGGGGGGTAATGAAAAACTGTTTTTT
v_call: TRBV4-1; d_call: -; j_call: TRBJ1-5; clone_size: -; cdr3_aa: CASSPAAGDQPQHF; cdr3_nt: TGCGCCAGCAGCCCTGCGGCCGGGGACCAGCCCCAGCATTTT
v_call: TRBV7-8; d_call: -; j_call: TRBJ1-6; clone_size: many; cdr3_aa: CASSLGTQNSPLHF; cdr3_nt: TGTGCCAGCAGCTTAGGGACACAAAATTCACCCCTCCACTTT
v_call: TRBV27; d_call: -; j_call: TRBJ2-3; clone_size: -; cdr3_aa: CASSLSPVSTDTQYF; cdr3_nt: TGTGCCAGCAGTTTATCCCCAGTTAGCACAGATACGCAGTATTTT
v_call: TRBV5-1; d_call: -; j_call: TRBJ1-1; clone_size: -; cdr3_aa: CASSLGDWRGNTEAFF; cdr3_nt: TGCGCCAGCAGCTTGGGAGATTGGCGGGGAAACACTGAAGCTTTCTTT
v_call: TRBV7-9; d_call: -; j_call: TRBJ2-7; clone_size: few; cdr3_aa: CASSPIGPPGDYEQYF; cdr3_nt: TGTGCCAGCAGCCCGATTGGGCCCCCAGGGGACTACGAGCAGTACTTC
v_call: TRBV6-1; d_call: -; j_call: TRBJ2-5; clone_size: -; cdr3_aa: CASSEELGRHQETQYF; cdr3_nt: TGTGCCAGCAGTGAAGAACTTGGCCGACACCAAGAGACCCAGTACTTC
v_call: TRBV7-9; d_call: TRBD1; j_call: TRBJ1-2; clone_size: few; cdr3_aa: CASSMGQGKSGYTF; cdr3_nt: TGTGCCAGCAGCATGGGACAGGGGAAGTCTGGCTACACCTTC
v_call: TRBV28; d_call: TRBD1; j_call: TRBJ1-1; clone_size: once; cdr3_aa: CASSLRQGGTEAFF; cdr3_nt: TGTGCCAGCAGTTTACGACAGGGAGGCACTGAAGCTTTCTTT
v_call: TRBV5-1; d_call: -; j_call: TRBJ2-7; clone_size: few; cdr3_aa: CASRVAFRGSYEQYF; cdr3_nt: TGCGCCAGCAGGGTAGCATTTAGGGGCTCCTACGAGCAGTACTTC
v_call: TRBV6-6; d_call: TRBD2; j_call: TRBJ2-7; clone_size: few; cdr3_aa: CASRPGLAGEGEQYF; cdr3_nt: TGTGCCAGCAGGCCGGGACTAGCCGGGGAAGGCGAGCAGTACTTC
v_call: TRBV6-5; d_call: -; j_call: TRBJ1-1; clone_size: once; cdr3_aa: CASSYFLGGRTEAFF; cdr3_nt: TGTGCCAGCAGTTACTTTCTCGGGGGGAGGACTGAAGCTTTCTTT
v_call: TRBV29-1; d_call: -; j_call: TRBJ1-2; clone_size: -; cdr3_aa: CSVETGGRDYGYTF; cdr3_nt: TGCAGCGTTGAAACGGGGGGGCGCGACTATGGCTACACCTTC
v_call: TRBV4-1; d_call: TRBD1; j_call: TRBJ2-5; clone_size: few; cdr3_aa: CASSQTGTGQETQYF; cdr3_nt: TGCGCCAGCAGCCAAACCGGGACAGGACAAGAGACCCAGTACTTC
v_call: TRBV6-5; d_call: -; j_call: TRBJ2-7; clone_size: -; cdr3_aa: CASSYSYSKGHEQYF; cdr3_nt: TGTGCCAGCAGTTACTCCTATTCTAAGGGCCACGAGCAGTACTTC
v_call: TRBV6-5; d_call: TRBD1; j_call: TRBJ1-1; clone_size: -; cdr3_aa: CASYRGSLNTEAFF; cdr3_nt: TGTGCCAGCTACAGGGGGTCTCTGAACACTGAAGCTTTCTTT
v_call: TRBV6-1; d_call: -; j_call: TRBJ1-5; clone_size: few; cdr3_aa: CASSAVRDQPQHF; cdr3_nt: TGTGCCAGCAGTGCCGTTCGAGATCAGCCCCAGCATTTT
v_call: TRBV29-1; d_call: TRBD1; j_call: TRBJ2-7; clone_size: -; cdr3_aa: CSGGTAYEQYF; cdr3_nt: TGCAGCGGGGGGACAGCGTACGAGCAGTACTTC
v_call: TRBV6-5; d_call: -; j_call: TRBJ2-2; clone_size: -; cdr3_aa: CASKRDPTNTGELFF; cdr3_nt: TGTGCCAGCAAACGAGACCCTACGAACACCGGGGAGCTGTTTTTT
v_call: TRBV25-1; d_call: -; j_call: TRBJ1-6; clone_size: -; cdr3_aa: CASSDQGIRGAHF; cdr3_nt: TGTGCCAGCAGTGATCAGGGGATAAGGGGGGCCCACTTT
v_call: TRBV5-5; d_call: -; j_call: TRBJ1-6; clone_size: once; cdr3_aa: CASSLGSEYNSPLHF; cdr3_nt: TGTGCCAGCAGCTTGGGCTCAGAGTATAATTCACCCCTCCACTTT
v_call: TRBV29-1; d_call: -; j_call: TRBJ1-1; clone_size: -; cdr3_aa: CSVGSGTVDTEAFF; cdr3_nt: TGCAGCGTTGGGTCAGGGACCGTCGACACTGAAGCTTTCTTT
v_call: TRBV19; d_call: -; j_call: TRBJ2-1; clone_size: -; cdr3_aa: CASTSRNEQFF; cdr3_nt: TGTGCCAGTACCTCGCGGAATGAGCAGTTCTTC
v_call: TRBV18; d_call: TRBD1; j_call: TRBJ1-4; clone_size: -; cdr3_aa: CASSPRQTGLNEKLFF; cdr3_nt: TGTGCCAGCTCACCTCGCCAGACAGGGTTGAATGAAAAACTGTTTTTT
v_call: TRBV7-9; d_call: TRBD1; j_call: TRBJ1-2; clone_size: -; cdr3_aa: CASSPDRDGYTF; cdr3_nt: TGTGCCAGCAGCCCCGACAGGGACGGCTACACCTTC
v_call: TRBV5-1; d_call: -; j_call: TRBJ1-6; clone_size: once; cdr3_aa: CASSLEGRGASSPLHF; cdr3_nt: TGCGCCAGCAGCTTGGAGGGGCGGGGGGCGAGTTCACCCCTCCACTTT
v_call: TRBV7-9; d_call: TRBD1; j_call: TRBJ1-5; clone_size: once; cdr3_aa: CASSPWTGGKQPQHF; cdr3_nt: TGTGCCAGCAGCCCGTGGACAGGGGGAAAACAGCCCCAGCATTTT
v_call: TRBV5-4; d_call: -; j_call: TRBJ1-4; clone_size: -; cdr3_aa: CASSFGGTNEKLFF; cdr3_nt: TGTGCCAGCAGCTTCGGGGGGACTAATGAAAAACTGTTTTTT
v_call: TRBV30; d_call: -; j_call: TRBJ2-2; clone_size: -; cdr3_aa: CAWSVLGSDTGELFF; cdr3_nt: TGTGCCTGGAGTGTCTTAGGGAGCGACACCGGGGAGCTGTTTTTT
v_call: TRBV4-2; d_call: -; j_call: TRBJ1-1; clone_size: few; cdr3_aa: CASSLGDTGRSEAFF; cdr3_nt: TGTGCCAGCAGCCTTGGGGATACAGGGAGAAGTGAAGCTTTCTTT
v_call: TRBV10-1; d_call: -; j_call: TRBJ2-3; clone_size: -; cdr3_aa: CASRRTDTQYF; cdr3_nt: TGCGCCAGCAGACGCACAGATACGCAGTATTTT
v_call: TRBV7-9; d_call: -; j_call: TRBJ1-5; clone_size: few; cdr3_aa: CASSPGVSNQPQHF; cdr3_nt: TGTGCCAGCAGCCCGGGAGTTAGCAATCAGCCCCAGCATTTT
v_call: TRBV5-4; d_call: -; j_call: TRBJ2-4; clone_size: -; cdr3_aa: CASSTRDSGGNIQYF; cdr3_nt: TGTGCCAGCAGCACCAGGGACTCCGGGGGCAACATTCAGTACTTC
v_call: TRBV19; d_call: TRBD1; j_call: TRBJ1-6; clone_size: -; cdr3_aa: CASSILTGGNSPLHF; cdr3_nt: TGTGCCAGTAGTATCCTGACAGGGGGGAATTCACCCCTCCACTTT
v_call: TRBV6-5; d_call: -; j_call: TRBJ2-3; clone_size: -; cdr3_aa: CASSYANLADTQYF; cdr3_nt: TGTGCCAGCAGTTACGCGAACCTAGCGGATACGCAGTATTTT
v_call: TRBV30; d_call: -; j_call: TRBJ1-1; clone_size: -; cdr3_aa: CAWSRRTANTEAFF; cdr3_nt: TGTGCCTGGAGTAGAAGGACAGCGAACACTGAAGCTTTCTTT
v_call: TRBV7-2; d_call: -; j_call: TRBJ2-5; clone_size: once; cdr3_aa: CASSLAYGETQYF; cdr3_nt: TGTGCCAGCAGCTTAGCCTATGGGGAGACCCAGTACTTC
v_call: TRBV5-1; d_call: TRBD1; j_call: TRBJ1-2; clone_size: -; cdr3_aa: CASSLSGTGGGGYTF; cdr3_nt: TGCGCCAGCAGCCTCTCCGGGACAGGGGGCGGTGGCTACACCTTC
v_call: TRBV7-9; d_call: TRBD2; j_call: TRBJ2-5; clone_size: -; cdr3_aa: CASGGVRQETQYF; cdr3_nt: TGTGCGTCTGGGGGGGTCCGACAAGAGACCCAGTACTTC
v_call: TRBV6-5; d_call: -; j_call: TRBJ1-2; clone_size: -; cdr3_aa: CASRTPDKTNYGYTF; cdr3_nt: TGTGCCAGCAGGACACCGGACAAGACTAACTATGGCTACACCTTC
v_call: TRBV2; d_call: TRBD1; j_call: TRBJ1-1; clone_size: -; cdr3_aa: CASGQENTEAFF; cdr3_nt: TGTGCCAGCGGACAGGAGAACACTGAAGCTTTCTTT
v_call: TRBV4-1; d_call: -; j_call: TRBJ1-5; clone_size: -; cdr3_aa: CASSQVGQGPPGEPQHF; cdr3_nt: TGCGCCAGCAGCCAAGTCGGGCAGGGGCCGCCGGGGGAGCCCCAGCATTTT
v_call: TRBV7-9; d_call: -; j_call: TRBJ1-2; clone_size: -; cdr3_aa: CASSLAGGSHGYTF; cdr3_nt: TGTGCCAGCAGCTTAGCCGGAGGGTCCCATGGCTACACCTTC
v_call: TRBV7-8; d_call: -; j_call: TRBJ2-5; clone_size: -; cdr3_aa: CASSLRGWGETQYF; cdr3_nt: TGTGCCAGCAGCTTAAGGGGGTGGGGAGAGACCCAGTACTTC
v_call: TRBV28; d_call: -; j_call: TRBJ1-2; clone_size: once; cdr3_aa: CASSFIAGYGYTF; cdr3_nt: TGTGCCAGCAGTTTCATTGCCGGCTATGGCTACACCTTC
v_call: TRBV2; d_call: -; j_call: TRBJ1-5; clone_size: -; cdr3_aa: CASSLGRERPQHF; cdr3_nt: TGTGCCAGCAGCCTTGGGCGAGAACGGCCCCAGCATTTT
v_call: TRBV7-8; d_call: -; j_call: TRBJ1-5; clone_size: once; cdr3_aa: CASSAFGDNQPQHF; cdr3_nt: TGTGCCAGCAGCGCCTTTGGGGACAATCAGCCCCAGCATTTT
v_call: TRBV9; d_call: TRBD2; j_call: TRBJ2-1; clone_size: -; cdr3_aa: CASSVIAGGSYNEQFF; cdr3_nt: TGTGCCAGCAGCGTCATAGCGGGGGGCTCCTACAATGAGCAGTTCTTC
v_call: TRBV6-5; d_call: -; j_call: TRBJ1-2; clone_size: -; cdr3_aa: CASSYGADSGYTF; cdr3_nt: TGTGCCAGCAGTTACGGGGCGGACTCTGGCTACACCTTC
v_call: TRBV7-2; d_call: TRBD2; j_call: TRBJ2-7; clone_size: -; cdr3_aa: CASSLTSGGRKSAYEQYF; cdr3_nt: TGTGCCAGCAGCTTAACTAGCGGGGGCCGAAAATCGGCCTACGAGCAGTACTTC
v_call: TRBV14; d_call: -; j_call: TRBJ2-7; clone_size: -; cdr3_aa: CASSPLPGHEQYF; cdr3_nt: TGTGCCAGCAGCCCCCTCCCCGGCCACGAGCAGTACTTC
v_call: TRBV7-9; d_call: TRBD1; j_call: TRBJ2-7; clone_size: few; cdr3_aa: CASSPQGAEQYF; cdr3_nt: TGTGCCAGCAGCCCACAGGGGGCCGAGCAGTACTTC
v_call: TRBV9; d_call: -; j_call: TRBJ1-2; clone_size: -; cdr3_aa: CASSGDRGGGYTF; cdr3_nt: TGTGCCAGCAGCGGCGACCGCGGTGGTGGCTACACCTTC
v_call: TRBV5-1; d_call: -; j_call: TRBJ2-5; clone_size: few; cdr3_aa: CASSLEGGRQETQYF; cdr3_nt: TGCGCCAGCAGCTTGGAGGGGGGGCGGCAAGAGACCCAGTACTTC
v_call: TRBV19; d_call: -; j_call: TRBJ2-2; clone_size: -; cdr3_aa: CASSARQFGTGELFF; cdr3_nt: TGTGCCAGTAGTGCGAGACAGTTTGGCACCGGGGAGCTGTTTTTT
v_call: TRBV25-1; d_call: TRBD2; j_call: TRBJ2-5; clone_size: -; cdr3_aa: CASSVLAGGETQYF; cdr3_nt: TGTGCCAGCAGTGTACTAGCGGGGGGAGAGACCCAGTACTTC
v_call: TRBV5-1; d_call: -; j_call: TRBJ2-5; clone_size: -; cdr3_aa: CASSLGGPGWETQYF; cdr3_nt: TGCGCCAGCAGCTTGGGTGGACCCGGGTGGGAGACCCAGTACTTC